This is a list of T cell receptor beta chains from one sample in a study of blood T cells in healthy people across ages. TCRdb reprocessed the 5' RACE reads with MiXCR, giving one entry per CDR3 protein. The sample lists about 670,000 distinct CDR3 sequences; about 43% were seen once. The sample comprised blood. These receptors were taken from a man older than 75 in good health. Both conserved end residues are part of each CDR3. A D gene is named only where the DNA matches it firmly. A clone size is listed for some rows: how often the clone was seen (once, few, many), or a class if it is expanded.

TRBV18	.	TRBD1	TRBJ2-1	TGTGCCAGCTCAACGACAGGGTCCTACAATGAGCAGTTCTTC	CASSTTGSYNEQFF
TRBV20-1	.	.	TRBJ1-2	TGCAGTGCTAGAAGGCCAGATGGGGGCCCGGAGGGCTACACCTTC	CSARRPDGGPEGYTF
TRBV4-1	.	TRBD2	TRBJ2-7	TGCGCCAGCAGCCAAGATAAGCGGGGGGCCGCCTACGAGCAGTACTTC	CASSQDKRGAAYEQYF
TRBV18	.	.	TRBJ1-6	TGTGCCAGCTCACCTGCCGGGGCATATAATTCACCCCTCCACTTT	CASSPAGAYNSPLHF
TRBV7-2	few	.	TRBJ2-2	TGTGCCAGCAGCCGTCAGGGTAGAGAAACCGGGGAGCTGTTTTTT	CASSRQGRETGELFF
TRBV11-1	.	TRBD1	TRBJ2-2	TGTGCCAGCAGCTTAGGGTACGACCCCAGACTTGGACAGGCGTCGGCCGGGGAGCTGTTTTTT	CASSLGYDPRLGQASAGELFF
TRBV10-3	.	TRBD1	TRBJ2-4	TGTGCCATCAGGGCCGGGACAGCGGAAAACATTCAGTACTTC	CAIRAGTAENIQYF
TRBV5-1	.	.	TRBJ2-3	TGCGCCAGCAGCCGAGGCGGCGGGGAATTGGATACGCAGTATTTT	CASSRGGGELDTQYF
TRBV16	few	.	TRBJ2-7	TGTGCCAGCAGCCAATTGGACTACGAGCAGTACTTC	CASSQLDYEQYF
TRBV3-1	.	.	TRBJ2-3	TGTGCCAGCAGCCAGCAAAAGGGAAATACGCAGTATTTT	CASSQQKGNTQYF
TRBV2	.	.	TRBJ2-3	TGTGCCAGCGACAGGAGGGCAGGATCAGATACGCAGTATTTT	CASDRRAGSDTQYF
TRBV5-1	few	.	TRBJ2-7	TGCGCCAGCAGCCCGGAGGGCGGGGACTCCTACGAGCAGTACTTC	CASSPEGGDSYEQYF
TRBV5-1	.	TRBD1	TRBJ2-7	TGCGCCAGCAGCCAGGGACAGGGAGGGGTCTACGAGCAGTACTTC	CASSQGQGGVYEQYF
TRBV7-9	.	.	TRBJ2-5	TGTGCCAGCAGCCTAAGGGTAGATGGAGAGACCCAGTACTTC	CASSLRVDGETQYF
TRBV20-1	.	TRBD2	TRBJ2-1	TGCAGTGCTAGAGATCTGCTAGCGGCTTACAATGAGCAGTTCTTC	CSARDLLAAYNEQFF
TRBV15	few	TRBD1	TRBJ1-4	TGTGCCACCAGCAAACGGGACAGGGAGAATGAAAAACTGTTTTTT	CATSKRDRENEKLFF
TRBV3-1	.	TRBD2	TRBJ2-5	TGTGCCAGCAGCCCCCATGGTAGCGGGAGCTTGAAGACCCAGTACTTC	CASSPHGSGSLKTQYF
TRBV7-8	few	TRBD2	TRBJ2-1	TGTGCCAGCAGCTTAACTGGGGTTCAGGGACTAGCGGCTTTCTCCTACAATGAGCAGTTCTTC	CASSLTGVQGLAAFSYNEQFF
TRBV9	.	.	TRBJ2-3	TGTGCCAGCAGCACTACAAGCGGGCTCGATACAGATACGCAGTATTTT	CASSTTSGLDTDTQYF
TRBV7-2	.	.	TRBJ2-3	TGTGCCAGCAGCTTAGCGCGTTCCGCGGGCACAGATACGCAGTATTTT	CASSLARSAGTDTQYF
TRBV30	.	TRBD1	TRBJ2-5	TGTGCCTGGAGTGCATCAGGGGGCGAGACCCAGTACTTC	CAWSASGGETQYF
TRBV30	few	.	TRBJ1-6	TGTGCCTTGAGCTCAGGGTGGTATTCACCCCTCCACTTT	CALSSGWYSPLHF
TRBV11-2	.	.	TRBJ2-2	TGTGCCAGCAGCTTATTCCGGGCCTTAAGCACCGGGGAGCTGTTTTTT	CASSLFRALSTGELFF
TRBV30	.	TRBD1	TRBJ1-2	TGTGCCTGGACCGCCGGGACAGGGAACTATGGCTACACCTTC	CAWTAGTGNYGYTF
TRBV27	few	.	TRBJ1-2	TGTGCCAGCAGTTTGACAGTAAACTATGGCTACACCTTC	CASSLTVNYGYTF
TRBV6-1	few	.	TRBJ2-4	TGTGCCAGCAACCCGCCGACCTTAGCCAAAAACATTCAGTACTTC	CASNPPTLAKNIQYF
TRBV7-3	.	.	TRBJ2-7	TGTGCCAGCAGCTTAACTACTCACTACGAGCAGTACTTC	CASSLTTHYEQYF
TRBV12-3/TRBV12-4	.	.	TRBJ2-2	TGTGCCAGCAGTTTTTTGGGCACCGGGGAGCTGTTTTTT	CASSFLGTGELFF
TRBV30	few	.	TRBJ2-3	TGTGCCGGCCTCTCAGGGGCAGATACGCAGTATTTT	CAGLSGADTQYF
TRBV7-9	.	TRBD2	TRBJ2-1	TGTGCCAGCAGCTTAGGTCGGGTAGCGGGAGATCTCGACAATGAGCAGTTCTTC	CASSLGRVAGDLDNEQFF
TRBV12-3/TRBV12-4	once	TRBD1	TRBJ2-6	TGTGCCAGCAGTTCCAGACAGGGGTGGGGGGCCAACGTCCTGACTTTC	CASSSRQGWGANVLTF
TRBV12-3/TRBV12-4	.	.	TRBJ1-1	TGTGCCAGCAGTTTTTTGCAGAACACTGAAGCTTTCTTT	CASSFLQNTEAFF
TRBV5-1	few	.	TRBJ2-3	TGCGCCAGCAGCTTGGCCACACGAGGAGGCACAGATACGCAGTATTTT	CASSLATRGGTDTQYF
TRBV20-1	.	TRBD2	TRBJ2-1	TGCAGTGCTAATAGCGGGGAGGTTGAGCAGTTCTTC	CSANSGEVEQFF
TRBV20-1	many	TRBD2	TRBJ2-5	TGCAGTGCTAGAACTAGCGGGGAAGGGGAGACCCAGTACTTC	CSARTSGEGETQYF
TRBV20-1	.	.	TRBJ2-3	TGCAGTGCTTCTCTATGGGGGGCCACAGATACGCAGTATTTT	CSASLWGATDTQYF
TRBV5-1	few	.	TRBJ2-3	TGCGCCAGCAGCAGTACCTTTAGCGGCATTAGCACAGATACGCAGTATTTT	CASSSTFSGISTDTQYF
TRBV28	once	.	TRBJ2-1	TGTGCCAGCAGTTTAGAGGACAACAATGAGCAGTTCTTC	CASSLEDNNEQFF
TRBV12-3/TRBV12-4	many	TRBD2	TRBJ2-3	TGTGCCAGCCTAACCGGACTAGCGGGGCAACCCCACACAGATACGCAGTATTTT	CASLTGLAGQPHTDTQYF
TRBV6-2/TRBV6-3	few	.	TRBJ1-5	TGTGCCAGCAAGAAGCGGAATCAGCCCCAGCATTTT	CASKKRNQPQHF
TRBV7-2	.	TRBD1	TRBJ2-1	TGTGCCAGCAGCTCCTCAGGGGGCGCGATCGCCTACAATGAGCAGTTCTTC	CASSSSGGAIAYNEQFF
TRBV7-2	.	.	TRBJ1-2	TGTGCCAGTTATGGCTACACCTTC	CASYGYTF
TRBV27	.	.	TRBJ1-1	TGTGCCAGCATGGAGAGGACTGAAGCTTTCTTT	CASMERTEAFF
TRBV5-1	many	.	TRBJ2-7	TGTGCCAGCAGTTTACAGGGCGGCTCCTACGAGCAGTACTTC	CASSLQGGSYEQYF
TRBV6-2/TRBV6-3	.	TRBD2	TRBJ2-7	TGTGCCAGCAGTTACCCCCTAGCGGGAGAGGTAACCTACGAGCAGTACTTC	CASSYPLAGEVTYEQYF
TRBV20-1	few	.	TRBJ2-3	TGCAGTGCTAGACGGGAGAGAGATACGCAGTATTTT	CSARRERDTQYF
TRBV9	.	.	TRBJ2-5	TGTGCCAGCAGCGCACCCTCTGGCGGGGTCTACACGCAGTACTTC	CASSAPSGGVYTQYF
TRBV9	.	TRBD2	TRBJ2-3	TGTGCCAGCAGCGTCGAAGCGGGAGACTGGACAGATACGCAGTATTTT	CASSVEAGDWTDTQYF
TRBV25-1	.	TRBD2	TRBJ2-6	TGTGCCAGCAGGGTGGGGGGGAACTCTGGGGCCAACGTCCTGACTTTC	CASRVGGNSGANVLTF
TRBV11-2	.	TRBD2	TRBJ2-3	TGTGCCAGCAGCCAAACTAGCGGGATGAATACGCAGTATTTT	CASSQTSGMNTQYF